Included here is one TCR beta chain sequence, with context. Its antigen is still unknown. The data are from a study of T cells expressing NK-cell markers. Study-wide context: Seropositivity for HCMV was found in seven of the eight sequenced donors, with one seronegative. Study-wide points: About six donors showed dominant NKG2C+ clonotypes comprising about 1.0-7.0% of their CD8+ T cells. There were a few donors in whom these clonotypes also led the CD3+CD56-NKG2C+ fraction.

From its re-call of the 5' RACE reads, TCRdb lists each CDR3 protein once, without DNA. The sample table sets out more than 250,000 distinct CDR3 sequences. This TCR came from a young man in good health. Sequencing was performed on blood T cells: a sorted CD56 or NKG2C T cell subset, CD4+ or CD8+ T cells, or bulk PBMC T cells (not recorded which).

CDR3 protein: CAIRLSIGTAAGYTF. The chain uses TRBV10-3 and TRBJ1-2; TCRdb lists TRBD1, though no DNA is available to test this call. This CDR3 region has 15 residues. CDR1 is ENHRY and CDR2 is SYGVKD in the germline V gene.